Sequencing of this TCR beta chain was carried out in a study of cytomegalovirus exposure and HLA in healthy donors. Regarding the study as a whole: Rare TCR sequences dominated, though some public TCRs recurred in many donors. In an earlier analysis, in roughly 580 donors, most V segments appeared productive either ~87% or ~30% of the time.

PCR amplification relied on 60 Vbeta primers (plus 13 Jbeta primers). The assay was immunoSEQ multiplex PCR, and TCRdb's table has in-frame clones only and misses some. The data show about 200,000 clones, more than 80% seen once. This CDR3 is 15 amino acids long. Germline CDR1 LGHNA, CDR2 YNFKEQ. V lost 0 bases to trimming and J lost 1 base, with 9 bases between them. As regards this clone: Its target is not known.

The sequencing input was PBMCs. This TCR was recovered from a young man in good health and CMV-seronegative. This rearrangement joins TRBV4-2 to TRBJ1-1; the D is unclear. DNA of the CDR3: TGTGCCAGCAGCCAAGATATTTTGAGGAACACTGAAGCTTTCTTT. Translated, it gives CASSQDILRNTEAFF.